What follows are 13 T cell receptor beta chains derived from one specimen sequenced in a study of cytomegalovirus exposure and HLA in healthy donors. Assay used: immunoSEQ multiplex PCR; TCRdb lists only in-frame clones, some missing. The sample shows 200,000 to 300,000 clones, around 85% of them seen only once. The sample comprised PBMCs. Source of these receptors: a woman in her thirties in good health and CMV-seropositive.

The chain joins TRBV5-1 to TRBJ2-5; 9 bases are a match to TRBD2. CDR1 and CDR2 from the germline V gene are SGHRS and YFSETQ. Unmatched junction bases numbered 12, after V lost 4 bases and J lost 5 bases. The CDR3 length is 16 residues. The CDR3 region is CASSSGRSGSAETQYF. The CDR3 DNA reads as TGCGCCAGCAGCAGCGGTCGTAGCGGGAGTGCGGAGACCCAGTACTTC.

This clone was detected only a few times. The genes are TRBV5-4 and TRBJ1-2; D might be TRBD1 (6 bases). Trimming stripped 2 bases from V and 6 bases from J, with 17 bases between. There are 15 residues in the CDR3. CDR1 and CDR2 (germline): SGHNT, YYREEE (reference sequence). The CDR3 sequence: CASSFTLQGSDGYTF. The CDR3 bases are TGTGCCAGCAGCTTCACCCTACAGGGATCGGATGGCTACACCTTC.

There are a few counts of this clone. The chain recombines TRBV27 with TRBJ2-7, with 10 bases matching TRBD1. Looked up from germline, CDR1 is MNHEY and CDR2 is SMNVEV (reference sequence). The length of the CDR3 is 14 residues. V trimming: 6 bases; J trimming: 5 bases; junction bases outside the gene matches: 7. The CDR3, as DNA: TGTGCCAGCAGATCGACAGGGGGCCCGAACGAGCAGTACTTC. It specifies CASRSTGGPNEQYF.

This chain joins TRBV7-6 and TRBJ2-5; D not resolved. Trimming took 1 base from V and 4 from J, leaving 4 bases between them. This CDR3 comprises 12 residues. Germline-derived CDR1 and CDR2 are SGHVS and FNYEAQ. In DNA form, the CDR3 reads TGTGCCAGCAGCTTAGTCCTAGAGACCCAGTACTTC. The encoded protein is CASSLVLETQYF.

V gene TRBV5-1 combines with J gene TRBJ2-7; 9 nucleotides line up with TRBD2. The CDR3 is made up of 13 amino acids. V trimming: 3 bases; J trimming: 6 bases; junction bases outside the gene matches: 4. Germline CDR1 is SGHRS and CDR2 is YFSETQ. CDR3 sequence reads: CASSWTSEAEQYF. The CDR3, as DNA: TGCGCCAGCAGCTGGACTAGCGAGGCCGAGCAGTACTTC.

The chain couples TRBV29-1 to TRBJ2-5; tentatively, D is TRBD1 (5 bases). The ends were cut back, 5 bases at V and 5 bases at J, with 15 bases in the middle. Germline V gives CDR1 SQVTM, CDR2 ANQGSEA. This CDR3 region has 13 residues. CDR3: CSVSVDIFETQYF. The CDR3 region has the DNA TGCAGCGTTTCAGTGGACATCTTCGAGACCCAGTACTTC.

Many counts were recorded for this clone. The V and J genes are TRBV11-3 and TRBJ1-2, with 7 bases aligning to TRBD1. The CDR3 length is 16 residues. The V segment lost 0 bases and the J segment 3 bases; nucleotides outside the gene matches: 7. Germline CDR1 SGHNT, CDR2 YENEEA. CDR3 region: CASSLEGRQGDYGYTF. Written as DNA, the CDR3 is TGTGCCAGCAGCTTAGAGGGTCGGCAGGGGGACTATGGCTACACCTTC.

This clone came up once. J is TRBJ2-1 and V is TRBV2, with D perhaps matching TRBD2 (6 bases). This CDR3 has 15 amino acids. The V end lost 6 bases, the J end lost 3 bases, and 15 bases lay between the germline ends. Germline V lookup: CDR1 SNHLY, CDR2 FYNNEI. CDR3 sequence: CASRGERVFYNEQFF. The DNA of the CDR3 is TGTGCCAGCAGGGGCGAGCGGGTTTTCTACAATGAGCAGTTCTTC.

This clone was observed a handful of times. This chain connects TRBV2 to TRBJ2-7; TRBD2 might be the D (6 bases). The CDR3 length is 15 residues. V shed 0 bases and J shed 0 bases, with 9 bases lying between them. Per the germline V gene, CDR1 is SNHLY and CDR2 is FYNNEI. CDR3 sequence: CASSEARGRSYEQYF. CDR3 nucleotides: TGTGCCAGCAGTGAAGCGCGGGGCCGCTCCTACGAGCAGTACTTC.

The chain couples TRBV7-9 to TRBJ2-5; no clear D. The V end was cut by 5 bases, the J end by 12 bases, with 13 bases between. The CDR3 loop spans 11 amino acids. In germline, CDR1 is SEHNR, CDR2 FQNEAQ (reference sequence). This CDR3 reads CASSIGVAKYF. CDR3 nucleotide sequence: TGTGCCAGCAGCATAGGAGTCGCTAAGTACTTC.

The chain has TRBV7-8 and TRBJ1-5; D is undetermined. Germline values: CDR1 SGHVS, CDR2 FQNEAQ. This CDR3 spans 15 amino acids. Trimming removed 4 bases from V and 6 bases from J, with 16 bases in between. The CDR3 region is CASSSTWRPGQPQHF. The CDR3 nucleotides are TGTGCCAGCAGCTCCACTTGGAGGCCCGGTCAGCCCCAGCATTTT.

The gene calls are TRBV6-4 and TRBJ2-1; 9 nucleotides match TRBD2. CDR3 size: 15 residues. The ends lost 3 bases at V and 0 bases at J; junction bases unmatched: 0. Germline CDR1 reads MRHNA; CDR2 reads SNTAGT. CDR3 sequence: CASSETSGSYNEQFF. CDR3 in DNA: TGTGCCAGCAGTGAGACTAGCGGCTCCTACAATGAGCAGTTCTTC.

The genes are TRBV18 and TRBJ1-2, with TRBD1 matching over 8 bases. This CDR3 is built from 14 residues. CDR1 is KGHSH and CDR2 is LQKENI in the germline V gene. V trimming: 3 bases; J trimming: 4 bases; junction bases outside the gene matches: 4. This chain's CDR3 is CASSPGQGIYGYTF. CDR3 nucleotide sequence: TGTGCCAGCTCACCTGGACAGGGAATCTATGGCTACACCTTC.